This TCR beta chain comes out of a study of neurological immune-mediated disorders. Findings and limits, study-wide: Among expanded clones, no CDR3 amino acid sequences were shared across subjects, a pattern suggesting private repertoires in all groups.

The cDNA was produced through 5'RACE with 10-nucleotide random UMIs. Every sequencing run returned over 160 million TCR-beta sequences, which were derived from 15-18 subjects. From the 5' RACE reads, TCRdb called clonotypes with MiXCR, one entry per CDR3 protein. This sample has 65,000 to 80,000 distinct CDR3 sequences, with roughly 17% found just once. The germline CDR1 and CDR2 sequences are SGHTA and FQGNSA. The V segment lost 0 bases and the J segment 7 bases; nucleotides outside the gene matches: 3. The CDR3 extends over 14 amino acids. At least ten counts were recorded for this clonotype. Its antigen is undetermined.

Sequences were obtained from PBMCs. The rearrangement links TRBV7-2 to TRBJ2-4, with 7 bases lining up with TRBD1. This TCR was recovered from a middle-aged woman in good health. CDR3 sequence reads: CASSLAGGRNIQYF. CDR3 bases: TGTGCCAGCAGCTTAGCAGGGGGCAGGAACATTCAGTACTTC.